These 5 T cell receptor beta chains share one sample of origin, sequenced in a study of beta chain features in type 1 diabetes. Overall study findings and caveats: Researchers report that Type 1 diabetes patients had moderately but significantly shorter TCRB CDR3s across all four CD4+ subsets.

No antigen is known for these receptors. Sequenced material consisted of expressed TCRB transcripts (all of the isolated RNA was reverse transcribed). Assay used: immunoSEQ multiplex PCR; TCRdb lists only in-frame clones, some missing. This table has fewer than 350,000 clones, 15% appearing once. Sequences were obtained from naive CD4+ T cells from blood. The receptors here all came from a man aged 18 to 29 with type 1 diabetes.

This chain uses TRBV5-5 with TRBJ1-5; TRBD1 might be the D (6 bases). Deletions cut 3 bases from V and 5 bases from J, with 15 bases between. The V gene's germline CDR1 is SGHKS and CDR2 YYEKEE (reference sequence). The CDR3 is 15 amino acids. The CDR3 sequence: CASSWDGQGHQPQHF. In nucleotides, the CDR3 is TGTGCCAGCAGCTGGGACGGGCAGGGGCATCAGCCCCAGCATTTT.

This clone was counted only a few times. The chain couples TRBV4-1 to TRBJ1-2, with D unresolved. Germline V gene data show CDR1 as MGHRA and CDR2 as YSYEKL. The CDR3 loop spans 15 amino acids. V lost 4 bases and J lost 7, with 19 bases in between. Here the CDR3 DNA reads TGCGCCAGCAGCCGTTCCGGGTTAGGCCAAGGTGGCTACACCTTC. Amino acids: CASSRSGLGQGGYTF.

The V call is TRBV7-2, the J call TRBJ2-3; 9 positions agree with TRBD2. The V gene end was trimmed by 8 bases and the J gene end by 1 base; junction bases not matched to a gene: 4. Germline V lookup: CDR1 SGHTA, CDR2 FQGNSA. This CDR3 has 14 residues. In DNA form, the CDR3 reads TGTGCCAGCGGGATAGCGGGGGGCACAGATACGCAGTATTTT. Translation gives CASGIAGGTDTQYF.

This chain joins TRBV19 and TRBJ1-5; D perhaps matches TRBD1 (5 bases). The CDR3 covers 15 residues. The germline gives CDR1 LNHDA, CDR2 SQIVND (reference sequence). Trimming left V 3 bases short and J 2 bases short, with 11 bases between. This chain's CDR3 is CASSMEGWGNQPQHF. In DNA form, the CDR3 reads TGTGCCAGTAGTATGGAGGGGTGGGGCAATCAGCCCCAGCATTTT.

The chain is built from TRBV30 and TRBJ2-4, with D hard to call. CDR1 and CDR2 from the germline V gene are GTSNPN and SVGIG (reference sequence). The CDR3 consists of 16 residues. Trimming took off 1 base at V and 1 base at J, with 14 bases between the two ends. The CDR3 loop is CAWSAFPQAAKNIQYF. CDR3 DNA: TGTGCCTGGAGTGCATTTCCCCAAGCGGCCAAAAACATTCAGTACTTC.